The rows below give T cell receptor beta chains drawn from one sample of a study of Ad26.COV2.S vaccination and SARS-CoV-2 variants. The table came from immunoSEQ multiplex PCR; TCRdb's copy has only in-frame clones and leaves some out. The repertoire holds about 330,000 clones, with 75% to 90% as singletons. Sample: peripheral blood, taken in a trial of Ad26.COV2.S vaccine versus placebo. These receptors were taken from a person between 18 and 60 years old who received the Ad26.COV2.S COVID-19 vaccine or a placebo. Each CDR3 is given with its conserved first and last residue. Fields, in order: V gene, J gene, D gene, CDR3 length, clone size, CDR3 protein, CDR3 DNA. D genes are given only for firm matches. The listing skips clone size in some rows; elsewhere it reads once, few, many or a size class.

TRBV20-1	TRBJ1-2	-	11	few	CSATQGAGYTF	TGCAGTGCGACACAGGGAGCCGGCTACACCTTC
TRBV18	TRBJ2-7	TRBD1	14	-	CASSLGTGWYEQYF	TGTGCCAGCTCACTTGGGACAGGGTGGTACGAGCAGTACTTC
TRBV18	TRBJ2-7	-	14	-	CASSPKTGTYEQYF	TGTGCCAGCTCACCAAAGACTGGGACCTACGAGCAGTACTTC
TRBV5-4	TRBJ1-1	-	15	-	CASSLVPGMNTEAFF	TGTGCCAGCAGCTTGGTCCCCGGAATGAACACTGAAGCTTTCTTT
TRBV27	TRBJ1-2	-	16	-	CASSLGDITTNYGYTF	TGTGCCAGCAGTTTAGGGGACATTACTACTAACTATGGCTACACCTTC
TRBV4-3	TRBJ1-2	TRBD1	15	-	CASSQDIGTGNGYTF	TGCGCCAGCAGCCAAGATATAGGGACAGGGAATGGCTACACCTTC
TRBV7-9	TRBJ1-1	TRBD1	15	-	CASSLSGTENTEAFF	TGTGCCAGCAGCTTATCTGGGACAGAGAACACTGAAGCTTTCTTT
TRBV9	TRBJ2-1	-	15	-	CASSVDGGPYNEQFF	TGTGCCAGCAGCGTAGATGGGGGCCCCTACAATGAGCAGTTCTTC
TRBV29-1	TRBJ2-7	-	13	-	CSDTGTYPYEQYF	TGCAGCGATACCGGGACGTACCCTTACGAGCAGTACTTC
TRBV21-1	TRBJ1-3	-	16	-	CASSKVPRDTSHTIYF	TGTGCCAGCAGCAAAGTTCCAAGGGACACAAGCCACACCATATATTTT
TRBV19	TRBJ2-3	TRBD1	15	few	CASSIQGAQSNTQYF	TGTGCCAGTAGTATCCAGGGGGCGCAGTCAAATACGCAGTATTTT
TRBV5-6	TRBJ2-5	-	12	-	CASSLDPEPQYF	TGTGCCAGCAGCTTGGACCCCGAGCCCCAGTACTTC
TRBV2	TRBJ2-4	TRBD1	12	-	CASVWTGGLAHF	TGTGCCAGCGTTTGGACAGGGGGATTGGCGCACTTC
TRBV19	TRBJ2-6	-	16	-	CASSIGLSSGANVLTF	TGTGCCAGTAGCATTGGACTCAGCTCTGGGGCCAACGTCCTGACTTTC
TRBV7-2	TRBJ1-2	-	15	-	CASSPKTGPSYGYTF	TGTGCCAGCAGCCCAAAAACAGGGCCGAGCTATGGCTACACCTTC
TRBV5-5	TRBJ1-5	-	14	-	CASRSGSGIGPQHF	TGTGCCAGCAGATCGGGGTCCGGGATAGGGCCCCAGCATTTT
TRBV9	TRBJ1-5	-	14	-	CASSVNEQVQPQHF	TGTGCCAGCAGCGTCAATGAGCAGGTTCAGCCCCAGCATTTT
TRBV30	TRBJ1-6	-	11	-	CAWTDNSPLHF	TGTGCCTGGACCGATAATTCACCCCTCCACTTT
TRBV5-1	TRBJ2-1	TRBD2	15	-	CASSLNSGGLNEQFF	TGCGCCAGCAGCTTGAATAGCGGGGGGCTAAATGAGCAGTTCTTC
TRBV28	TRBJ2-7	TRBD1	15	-	CASSLGQGGQYEQYF	TGTGCCAGCAGTCTGGGACAGGGAGGCCAATACGAGCAGTACTTC
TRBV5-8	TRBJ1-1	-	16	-	CASSLDYLTLGTEAFF	TGTGCCAGCAGCTTGGATTATCTGACGCTAGGCACTGAAGCTTTCTTT
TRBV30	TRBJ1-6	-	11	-	CAWSREAPLHF	TGTGCCTGGAGTCGGGAGGCACCCCTCCACTTT
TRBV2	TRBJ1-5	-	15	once	CASSEEGTLKLPQHF	TGTGCCAGCAGTGAAGAAGGCACCCTCAAGCTGCCCCAGCATTTT
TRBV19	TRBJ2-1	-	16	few	CASSKEQGGSYNEQFF	TGTGCCAGTAGTAAGGAGCAGGGAGGATCCTACAATGAGCAGTTCTTC
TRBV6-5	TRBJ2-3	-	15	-	CASSYSGRATDTQYF	TGTGCCAGCAGTTACTCGGGTCGGGCCACAGATACGCAGTATTTT
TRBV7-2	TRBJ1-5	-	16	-	CASSIGTANSNQPQHF	TGTGCCAGCAGCATCGGGACGGCGAATAGCAATCAGCCCCAGCATTTT
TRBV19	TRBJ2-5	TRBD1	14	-	CASSSGTGEETQYF	TGTGCCAGTAGCTCCGGGACAGGGGAAGAGACCCAGTACTTC
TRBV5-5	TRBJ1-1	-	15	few	CASSFSGHQNTEAFF	TGTGCCAGCAGCTTCTCGGGACATCAGAACACTGAAGCTTTCTTT
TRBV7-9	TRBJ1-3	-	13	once	CASSPRQGNTIYF	TGTGCCAGCAGCCCACGACAGGGAAACACCATATATTTT
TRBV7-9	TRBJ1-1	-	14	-	CASSLVARPGLKSF	TGTGCCAGCAGCTTAGTGGCGAGACCAGGGTTAAAGAGTTTT
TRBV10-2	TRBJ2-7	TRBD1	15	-	CASSERGPGSYEQYF	TGCGCCAGCAGTGAGAGGGGGCCAGGCTCCTACGAGCAGTACTTC
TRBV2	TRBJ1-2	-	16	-	CASSDYLRQASHGYTF	TGTGCCAGCAGTGACTATCTAAGACAGGCCAGTCATGGCTACACCTTC
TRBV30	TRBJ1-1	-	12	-	CAWSPDSLEAFF	TGTGCCTGGAGCCCCGACAGCCTTGAAGCTTTCTTT
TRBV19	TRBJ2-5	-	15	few	CASSLRRGTRETQYF	TGTGCCAGTAGTCTCCGGAGGGGGACCAGGGAGACCCAGTACTTC
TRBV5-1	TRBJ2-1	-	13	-	CASSSRDSLEQFF	TGCGCCAGCAGCTCCCGGGACTCACTAGAGCAGTTCTTC
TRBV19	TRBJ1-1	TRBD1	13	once	CASSIGTGTEAFF	TGTGCCAGTAGTATAGGGACAGGGACTGAAGCTTTCTTT
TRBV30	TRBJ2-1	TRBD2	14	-	CAWSGLAGNNEQFF	TGTGCCTGGAGTGGACTAGCGGGAAACAATGAGCAGTTCTTC
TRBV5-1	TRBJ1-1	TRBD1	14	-	CASSFRGLDTEAFF	TGCGCCAGCAGCTTCAGGGGGCTGGACACTGAAGCTTTCTTT
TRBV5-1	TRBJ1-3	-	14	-	CASSLRGAGNTIYF	TGCGCCAGCAGCTTGCGAGGGGCTGGAAACACCATATATTTT
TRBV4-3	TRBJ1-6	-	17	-	CASSQGAWGRVNSPLHF	TGCGCCAGCAGCCAAGGTGCCTGGGGCAGGGTTAATTCACCCCTCCACTTT
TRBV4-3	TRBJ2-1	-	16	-	CASSQEGGGSYNEQFF	TGCGCCAGCAGCCAAGAGGGCGGAGGGTCCTACAATGAGCAGTTCTTC
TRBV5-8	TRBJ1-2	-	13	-	CASSYDRNYGYTF	TGTGCCAGCAGCTACGACCGGAACTATGGCTACACCTTC
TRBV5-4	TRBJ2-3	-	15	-	CASSQQTGSADTQYF	TGTGCCAGCAGCCAACAAACAGGGAGTGCAGATACGCAGTATTTT
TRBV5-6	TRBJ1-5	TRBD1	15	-	CASSLGGTGNQPQHF	TGTGCCAGCAGCTTGGGAGGGACAGGGAATCAGCCCCAGCATTTT
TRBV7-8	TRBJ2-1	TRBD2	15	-	CASSFGGGMYNEQFF	TGTGCCAGCAGCTTCGGCGGGGGGATGTACAATGAGCAGTTCTTC
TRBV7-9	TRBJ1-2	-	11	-	CASPVGDGYTF	TGTGCCAGCCCCGTGGGAGATGGCTACACCTTC
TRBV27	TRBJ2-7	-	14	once	CASKRAGISYEQYF	TGTGCCAGCAAAAGGGCTGGGATCTCCTACGAGCAGTACTTC
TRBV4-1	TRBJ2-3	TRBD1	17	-	CASSQDRSGQSTDTQYF	TGCGCCAGCAGCCAAGATAGGTCGGGACAGAGCACAGATACGCAGTATTTT
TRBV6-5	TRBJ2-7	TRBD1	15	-	CASSYSGGSSYEQYF	TGTGCCAGCAGTTACTCAGGGGGCTCGTCCTACGAGCAGTACTTC
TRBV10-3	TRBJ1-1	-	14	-	CAISAATGRTEAFF	TGTGCCATCAGTGCGGCCACAGGTCGGACTGAAGCTTTCTTT
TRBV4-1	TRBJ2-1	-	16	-	CASSQVNMGFYNEQFF	TGCGCCAGCAGCCAAGTGAATATGGGATTTTACAATGAGCAGTTCTTC
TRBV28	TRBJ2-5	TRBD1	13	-	CASSPWTGETQYF	TGTGCCAGCAGTCCTTGGACAGGGGAGACCCAGTACTTC
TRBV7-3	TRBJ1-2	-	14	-	CASSPQGLDYGYTF	TGTGCCAGCAGCCCCCAGGGATTGGACTATGGCTACACCTTC
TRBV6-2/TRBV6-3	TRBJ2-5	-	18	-	CASSYSTPTGYDQETQYF	TGTGCCAGCAGTTACTCGACTCCTACAGGGTATGACCAAGAGACCCAGTACTTC
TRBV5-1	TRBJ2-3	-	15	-	CASGNMGGSTDTQYF	TGCGCCAGCGGGAACATGGGGGGTAGCACAGATACGCAGTATTTT
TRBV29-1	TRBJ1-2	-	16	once	CSVEDEGWDSNYGYTF	TGCAGCGTTGAAGATGAGGGATGGGACTCTAACTATGGCTACACCTTC
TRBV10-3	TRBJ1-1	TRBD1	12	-	CATREGAAEAFF	TGTGCCACCCGGGAGGGGGCAGCTGAAGCTTTCTTT
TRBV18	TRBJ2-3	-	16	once	CASSGNEVGGTDTQYF	TGTGCCAGCTCTGGGAACGAGGTCGGGGGCACAGATACGCAGTATTTT
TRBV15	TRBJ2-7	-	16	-	CATSRDDSGARYEQYF	TGTGCCACCAGCAGAGATGATTCGGGGGCTCGCTACGAGCAGTACTTC